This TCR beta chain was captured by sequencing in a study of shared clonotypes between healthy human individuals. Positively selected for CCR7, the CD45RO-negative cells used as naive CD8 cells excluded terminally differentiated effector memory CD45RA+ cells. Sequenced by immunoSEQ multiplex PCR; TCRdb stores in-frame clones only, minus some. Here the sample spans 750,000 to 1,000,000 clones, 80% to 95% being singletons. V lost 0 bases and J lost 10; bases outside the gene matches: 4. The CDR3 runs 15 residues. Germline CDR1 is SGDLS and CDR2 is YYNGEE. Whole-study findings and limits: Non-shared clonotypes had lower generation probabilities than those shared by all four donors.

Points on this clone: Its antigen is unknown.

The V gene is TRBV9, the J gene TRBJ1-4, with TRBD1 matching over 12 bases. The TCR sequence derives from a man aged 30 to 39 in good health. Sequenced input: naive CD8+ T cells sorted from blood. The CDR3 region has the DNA TGTGCCAGCAGCGTAGAAGGGACAGGGGGCGGAAAACTGTTTTTT. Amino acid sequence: CASSVEGTGGGKLFF. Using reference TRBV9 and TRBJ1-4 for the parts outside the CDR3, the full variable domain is DSGVTQTPKHLITATGQRVTLRCSPRSGDLSVYWYQQSLDQGLQFLIQYYNGEERAKGNILERFSAQQFPDLHSELNLSSLELGDSALYFCASSVEGTGGGKLFFGSGTQLSVL.